The T cell receptor beta chain under discussion was sequenced for a study of beta chain features in type 1 diabetes. In the case of this clone: The target antigen is unknown.

Overall study results and limits: The question left open here concerned HLA type influencing TCRB rearrangement. Significant though moderate, a shortening of TCRB CDR3s appeared in all four CD4+ subsets of Type 1 diabetes patients. cDNA-based reads could over-represent cells with high TCR expression.

The trim removed 4 bases at V and 1 base at J, leaving 9 bases unmatched. CDR3 length: 18 residues. Per the germline V gene, CDR1 is LGHNA and CDR2 is YSLEER. Expressed TCRB transcripts were sequenced because the isolated RNA had all been reverse transcribed beforehand. The protocol was immunoSEQ multiplex PCR, while the TCRdb copy is restricted to in-frame clones and leaves out a portion. The sample lists around 140,000 clones, roughly 10% seen once, with around 0.7% in the top ten. Each donor gave one heparinised blood draw averaging roughly 120 mL. Isolation of CD4+ naive, central memory, regulatory and stem cell-like memory cells was achieved by sorting via CD45RO/CCR7/CD25/CD127/CD95/CD27.

The chain recombines TRBV4-3 with TRBJ2-3, with TRBD2 matching 12 bases. Sequenced sample: central memory CD4+ T cells from blood. The source of this sequence is a young man with type 1 diabetes. CDR3 in DNA: TGCGCCAGCAGCCGATCCGGACTAGCGGGGATCGGCACAGATACGCAGTATTTT. Its protein product is CASSRSGLAGIGTDTQYF.